This T cell receptor beta chain appears in the sequencing data of a study of T cells in Graves' hyperthyroidism and ophthalmopathy. Study at large: Prior to any treatment, at the point of initial diagnosis, peripheral blood was collected.

On this clonotype: As yet, its antigen is unknown. A read error is possible here, since a much larger clone lies one base away.

Study-wide results and caveats: Ophthalmopathy, as predicted by the model, came a median about seven months after the prediction.

Amplification of TCR beta CDR3 regions was performed using RNA transcripts as template. With the HTBI primer set, the TCR CDR3 went through a first round of RT-PCR. In TCRdb, the multiplex PCR reads were re-called with MiXCR into one record per CDR3 protein. Of about 290,000 distinct CDR3 sequences detected, roughly an eighth appear once; the ten largest clones hold around 8%. What was sequenced was blood. The source of this sequence is a woman between 35 and 50 years old with Graves' hyperthyroidism.

The CDR3 nucleotides are TGTGCCAGCAGCTTAGGGCGGATAAGCTCCTACAATGAGCAGTTCTTC. It translates to CASSLGRISSYNEQFF. The chain has TRBV7-3 and TRBJ2-1; D uncertain. CDR1 and CDR2 from the germline V gene are SGHTA and FQGTGA. Trimming took 2 bases from V and 0 from J, leaving 11 bases between them. This CDR3 has 16 amino acids.